The clone carrying this TCR beta chain was seen a few times. Its specificity is unknown. This CDR3 is 17 amino acids long. CDR1 and CDR2 from the germline V gene are MNHEY and SVGAGI. Trimming removed 0 bases at V and 0 bases at J, with 14 bases between. Constant-segment primers served in 5'RACE that generated TCR alpha and TCR beta cDNA libraries bearing sample barcodes and UMIs. TCRdb redid the calling of the 5' RACE reads with MiXCR, one entry per CDR3 protein. The profile covers a few hundred thousand distinct CDR3 sequences, with 8% to 10% appearing a single time and more than 20% taken by the ten largest. The sample originates from a study of T-cell memory formation after mild COVID-19. Study-wide results and limits: In pre-infection memory, a portion of responding clones appeared, which suggested that cross-reactive memory joined. Clones shrinking between day 15 and 85 showed a balanced CD4/CD8 split, and those that grew later tilted toward CD4+.

The TCR sequence derives from a young man who had mild COVID-19 (a few samples of this study predate the infection). Cell type and time point are not known. What was sequenced was PBMCs or a T cell subset sorted from them (not recorded which). This chain joins TRBV6-5 and TRBJ1-1; D gene unclear. The CDR3 DNA reads TGTGCCAGCAGTTACTCGAGTGGCCGGACCCTGAACACTGAAGCTTTCTTT. Protein sequence: CASSYSSGRTLNTEAFF.